These 15 T cell receptor beta chains came from one sample sequenced in a study of T cells in Graves' hyperthyroidism and ophthalmopathy. Amplified TCR beta CDR3 regions came from RNA transcripts. In the first-round RT-PCR of the TCR CDR3, the HTBI primer set was used. One entry per CDR3 protein results from TCRdb running MiXCR on the multiplex PCR reads. This table has 350,000 to 450,000 distinct CDR3 sequences, more than 13% appearing once. Sequenced input: blood. The receptors shown here come from a man in his fifties with Graves' ophthalmopathy.

This clonotype was picked up a small number of times. The gene calls are TRBV19 and TRBJ2-7; D remains ambiguous. V was pared by 3 bases and J by 0 bases, with 12 bases between. This CDR3 region has 15 residues. Germline V gives CDR1 LNHDA, CDR2 SQIVND (reference sequence). CDR3 amino acids: CASSIGRRSSYEQYF. The DNA for the CDR3 is TGTGCCAGTAGTATTGGACGGCGGAGCTCCTACGAGCAGTACTTC.

This clonotype came up a few times. The chain has TRBV28 and TRBJ1-2; maybe TRBD1 (5 bases). V lost 4 bases and J lost 5, with 8 bases in between. Germline V gene data show CDR1 as MDHEN and CDR2 as SYDVKM. The CDR3 is 12 residues long. CDR3 DNA sequence: TGTGCCAGCAGTTCGGGGCCTTATGGCTACACCTTC. Translation: CASSSGPYGYTF.

A note on this clonotype: Just one base apart from a much larger clone, this may be a read error. The CDR3 coding sequence is TGTGCCAGCAAGAGGTTCCAAGGGACCCAGTACTTC. This sequence encodes CASKRFQGTQYF. The chain joins TRBV7-2 to TRBJ2-5; no definite D call. Per the germline V gene, CDR1 is SGHTA and CDR2 is FQGNSA. The CDR3 is made up of 12 amino acids. The full variable domain, in which reference TRBV7-2 and TRBJ2-5 provide the parts outside the CDR3, is GAGVSQSPSNKVTEKGKDVELRCDPISGHTALYWYRQSLGQGLEFLIYFQGNSAPDKSGLPSDRFSAERTGGSVSTLTIQRTQQEDSAVYLCASKRFQGTQYFGPGTRLLVL.

Worth noting for this clonotype: Just one base apart from a much larger clone, this may be a read error. The CDR3 loop reads CASRPEQSSYEQYF. The CDR3 DNA is TGTGCCAGCAGACCGGAACAGAGCTCCTACGAGCAGTACTTC. This chain links TRBV12-3 or TRBV12-4 with TRBJ2-7; no firm D call. The CDR3 contains 14 residues. The V and J ends lost 6 bases and 0 bases respectively, with 12 bases between them.

The CDR3 reads CASSVMDRAFKGGELFF. CDR3 DNA sequence: TGCGCCAGCAGCGTAATGGACAGGGCTTTTAAGGGCGGGGAGCTGTTTTTT. The chain is built from TRBV5-1 and TRBJ2-2; 8 bases map to TRBD1. The V and J ends lost 4 bases and 7 bases, in that order; junction bases with no gene match: 15. Germline values: CDR1 SGHRS, CDR2 YFSETQ. The CDR3 runs 17 residues.

V gene TRBV18 combines with J gene TRBJ2-2, with D perhaps matching TRBD1 or TRBD2 (5 bases each). V dropped 4 bases and J dropped 0 bases, with 24 bases sitting between them. The V gene's germline CDR1 is KGHSH and CDR2 LQKENI. The CDR3 loop spans 20 amino acids. The CDR3 DNA reads as TGTGCCAGCTCACGCACCGGGACGCTTCGGAGCGGCGCGAACACCGGGGAGCTGTTTTTT. It is translated as CASSRTGTLRSGANTGELFF. Full variable domain (outside the CDR3, taken from reference TRBV18 and TRBJ2-2): NAGVMQNPRHLVRRRGQEARLRCSPMKGHSHVYWYRQLPEEGLKFMVYLQKENIIDESGMPKERFSAEFPKEGPSILRIQQVVRGDSAAYFCASSRTGTLRSGANTGELFFGEGSRLTVL.

This clonotype was picked up many times. V usage is TRBV7-9 and J usage is TRBJ2-1; 9 bases match TRBD1. The CDR3 loop spans 17 amino acids. Germline trimming cut 4 bases from V and 4 bases from J; bases unmatched to any gene: 11. CDR1 SEHNR and CDR2 FQNEAQ come from the germline V gene (reference sequence). The CDR3 DNA follows: TGTGCCAGCAGCTCGATGGCCGGGACAGGGCGATACAATGAGCAGTTCTTC. This translates into CASSSMAGTGRYNEQFF. The whole variable domain, filled in from reference TRBV7-9 and TRBJ2-1, reads DTGVSQNPRHKITKRGQNVTFRCDPISEHNRLYWYRQTLGQGPEFLTYFQNEAQLEKSRLLSDRFSAERPKGSFSTLEIQRTEQGDSAMYLCASSSMAGTGRYNEQFFGPGTRLTVL.

The chain has TRBV4-1 and TRBJ2-5; D is unresolved. Germline V gene sequence: CDR1 MGHRA, CDR2 YSYEKL. V was shortened by 4 bases and J by 4 bases, with 13 bases between the two germline ends. This CDR3 spans 14 amino acids. CDR3 DNA sequence: TGCGCCAGCAGCCCAGGAGTGAAGGGAGAGACCCAGTACTTC. Its translation: CASSPGVKGETQYF.

Ten or more counts support this clonotype. This chain joins TRBV7-2 and TRBJ2-7; 9 nucleotides agree with TRBD2. The V segment lost 2 bases and the J segment 4 bases; nucleotides outside the gene matches: 9. Per germline, CDR1 SGHTA and CDR2 FQGNSA. The CDR3 is 16 residues long. CDR3 loop: CASSLSRVAGAYEQYF. The CDR3 region has the DNA TGTGCCAGCAGCTTATCAAGAGTAGCGGGAGCGTACGAGCAGTACTTC.

This clonotype showed up many times. The genes are TRBV28 and TRBJ2-5, with a possible D match to TRBD2 (6 bases). V was trimmed by 4 bases and J by 9 bases, leaving 15 bases between them. In germline, CDR1 is MDHEN, CDR2 SYDVKM. This CDR3 has 13 residues. The CDR3 bases are TGTGCCAGCAGTTCATCGGGTTCGGGAGCCCAGTACTTC. It codes for CASSSSGSGAQYF.

The chain is built from TRBV6-2 or TRBV6-3 and TRBJ2-7; TRBD1 aligns across 7 bases. There are 14 residues in the CDR3. J lost 2 bases, V lost 4 bases, and 5 bases had no gene match. Germline V gives CDR1 MNHEY, CDR2 SVGEGT. The CDR3 is CASSFRQGPYEQYF. CDR3 coding DNA: TGTGCCAGCAGTTTCAGACAGGGTCCCTACGAGCAGTACTTC.

In its sample, this clonotype was seen many times. V usage is TRBV2 and J usage is TRBJ1-5, with a possible D match to TRBD1 (5 bases). V was clipped by 7 bases and J by 4 bases, with 11 bases between them. Germline CDR1 and CDR2: SNHLY and FYNNEI. The CDR3 has 13 amino acids. The CDR3 coding sequence is TGTGCCAGCATCCGAGACAGTAATCAGCCCCAGCATTTT. Translation: CASIRDSNQPQHF.

This clonotype has a handful of counts. The J gene is TRBJ1-1, the V gene TRBV6-6; D remains ambiguous. From germline, CDR1 is MNHNY and CDR2 SVGAGI (reference sequence). The CDR3 is 13 amino acids. The germline V and J ends were trimmed by 2 bases and 1 base, with 5 bases remaining between them. In DNA form, the CDR3 reads TGTGCCAGCAGTTACGGCGAGAACACTGAAGCTTTCTTT. Translation gives CASSYGENTEAFF.

This clonotype was seen a handful of times. The CDR3 DNA sequence: TGTGCCAGCAGTGAAAGAAGCCTCACAGATACGCAGTATTTT. It translates to CASSERSLTDTQYF. V and J are TRBV6-1 and TRBJ2-3, with no clear D. The CDR3 is made up of 14 amino acids. Germline V CDR1 and CDR2: MNHNS, SASEGT. V was cut by 2 bases and J by 2 bases, with 8 bases left in between.

In this sample, this clonotype turned up many times. The CDR3 reads CASSQVATSGRADTQYF. CDR3 bases: TGTGCCAGCAGCCAAGTCGCCACTAGCGGGAGAGCAGATACGCAGTATTTT. V gene TRBV3-1 combines with J gene TRBJ2-3; 11 nucleotides match TRBD2. Losses at the gene ends were 1 base for V and 4 bases for J; bases not matched to a gene: 7. This CDR3 contains 17 residues. Germline CDR1 reads LGHDT; CDR2 reads YNNKEL (reference sequence).